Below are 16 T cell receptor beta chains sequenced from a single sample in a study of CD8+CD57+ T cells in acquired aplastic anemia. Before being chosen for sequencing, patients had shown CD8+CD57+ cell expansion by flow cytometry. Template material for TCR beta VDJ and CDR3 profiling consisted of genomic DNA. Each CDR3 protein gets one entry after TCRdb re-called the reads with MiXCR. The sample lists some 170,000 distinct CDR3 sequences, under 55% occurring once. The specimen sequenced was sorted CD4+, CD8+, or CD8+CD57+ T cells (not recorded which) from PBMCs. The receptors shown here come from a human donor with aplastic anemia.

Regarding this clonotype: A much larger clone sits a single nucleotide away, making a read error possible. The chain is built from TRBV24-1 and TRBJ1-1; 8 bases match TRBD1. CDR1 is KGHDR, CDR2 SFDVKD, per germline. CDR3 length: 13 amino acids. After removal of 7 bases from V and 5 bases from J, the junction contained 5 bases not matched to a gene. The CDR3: CATSYDRGTEAFF. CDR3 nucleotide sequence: TGTGCCACCAGCTATGACAGGGGAACTGAAGCTTTCTTT.

The CDR3 protein is CASSLRIAVYEQYF. In DNA form, the CDR3 reads TGTGCCAGCAGCTTGAGAATAGCGGTATACGAGCAGTACTTC. V gene TRBV5-6 combines with J gene TRBJ2-7; D might be TRBD2 (6 bases). The CDR3 length is 14 residues. CDR1 is SGHDT and CDR2 is YYEEEE in the germline V gene. Between the trimmed V and J ends, which lost 1 base and 4 bases, there was a span of 12 bases.

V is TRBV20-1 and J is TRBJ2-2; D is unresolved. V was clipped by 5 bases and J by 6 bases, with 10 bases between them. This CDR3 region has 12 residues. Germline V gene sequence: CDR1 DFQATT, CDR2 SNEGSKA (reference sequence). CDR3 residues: CSAGLRAGELFF. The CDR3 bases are TGCAGTGCTGGGCTCCGGGCCGGGGAGCTGTTTTTT.

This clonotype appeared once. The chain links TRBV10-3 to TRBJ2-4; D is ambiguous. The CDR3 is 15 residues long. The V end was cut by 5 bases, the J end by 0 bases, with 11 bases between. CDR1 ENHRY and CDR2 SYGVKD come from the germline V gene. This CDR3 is CAISQELLAKNIQYF. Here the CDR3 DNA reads TGTGCCATCAGTCAGGAGTTACTAGCCAAAAACATTCAGTACTTC.

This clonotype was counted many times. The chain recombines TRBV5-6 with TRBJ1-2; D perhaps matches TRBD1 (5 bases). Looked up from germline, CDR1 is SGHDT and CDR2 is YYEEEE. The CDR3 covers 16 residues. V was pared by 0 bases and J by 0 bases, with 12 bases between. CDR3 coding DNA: TGTGCCAGCAGCTTGGTAGGGACGTCATCTAACTATGGCTACACCTTC. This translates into CASSLVGTSSNYGYTF.

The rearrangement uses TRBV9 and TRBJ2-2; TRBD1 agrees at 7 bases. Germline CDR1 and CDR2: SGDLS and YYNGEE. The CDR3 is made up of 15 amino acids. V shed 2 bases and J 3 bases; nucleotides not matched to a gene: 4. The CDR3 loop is CASSVGTVDTGELFF. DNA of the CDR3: TGTGCCAGCAGCGTCGGGACAGTCGACACCGGGGAGCTGTTTTTT.

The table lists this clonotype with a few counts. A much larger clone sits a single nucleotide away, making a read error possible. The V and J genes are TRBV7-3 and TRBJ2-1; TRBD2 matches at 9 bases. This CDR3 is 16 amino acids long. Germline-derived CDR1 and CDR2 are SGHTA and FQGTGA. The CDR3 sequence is CASSLIGGGGATKQLF. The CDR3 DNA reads TGTGCCAGCAGCTTAATCGGTGGCGGGGGGGCCACTAAGCAGCTCTTC.

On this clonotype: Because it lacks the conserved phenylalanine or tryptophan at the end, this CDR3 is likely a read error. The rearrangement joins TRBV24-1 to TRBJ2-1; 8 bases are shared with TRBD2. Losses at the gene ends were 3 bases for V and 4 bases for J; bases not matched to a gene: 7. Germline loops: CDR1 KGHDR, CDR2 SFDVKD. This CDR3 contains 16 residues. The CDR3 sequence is CATSDDIAGLYNEQFL. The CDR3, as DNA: TGTGCCACCAGTGATGACATAGCGGGACTATACAATGAGCAGTTCCTC.

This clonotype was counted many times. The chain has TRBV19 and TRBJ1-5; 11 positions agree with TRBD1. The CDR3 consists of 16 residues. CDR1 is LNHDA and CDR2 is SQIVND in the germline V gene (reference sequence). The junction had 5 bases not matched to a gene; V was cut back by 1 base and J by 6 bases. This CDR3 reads CASSIAGQGATQPQHF. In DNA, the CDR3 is TGTGCCAGTAGTATAGCCGGACAGGGGGCGACTCAGCCCCAGCATTTT.

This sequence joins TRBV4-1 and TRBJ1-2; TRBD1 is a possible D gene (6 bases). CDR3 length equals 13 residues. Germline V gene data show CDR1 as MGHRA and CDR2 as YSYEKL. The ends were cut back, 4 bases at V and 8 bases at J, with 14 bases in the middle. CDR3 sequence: CASSPGQFGGYTF. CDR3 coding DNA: TGCGCCAGCAGCCCCGGACAGTTTGGGGGCTACACCTTC.

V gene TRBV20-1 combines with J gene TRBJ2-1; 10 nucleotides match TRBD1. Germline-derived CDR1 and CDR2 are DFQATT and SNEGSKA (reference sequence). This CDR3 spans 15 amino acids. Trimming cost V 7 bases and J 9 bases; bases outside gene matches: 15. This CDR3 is CSGEGAMTGGSEQFF. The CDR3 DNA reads TGCAGTGGAGAGGGAGCGATGACAGGGGGCAGTGAGCAGTTCTTC.

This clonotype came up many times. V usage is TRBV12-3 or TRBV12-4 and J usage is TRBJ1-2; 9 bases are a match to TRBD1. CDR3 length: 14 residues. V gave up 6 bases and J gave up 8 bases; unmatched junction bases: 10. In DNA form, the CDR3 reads TGTGCCAGCAGCCGCCAGCTACAGGGGGCGGGCTACACCTTC. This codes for CASSRQLQGAGYTF.

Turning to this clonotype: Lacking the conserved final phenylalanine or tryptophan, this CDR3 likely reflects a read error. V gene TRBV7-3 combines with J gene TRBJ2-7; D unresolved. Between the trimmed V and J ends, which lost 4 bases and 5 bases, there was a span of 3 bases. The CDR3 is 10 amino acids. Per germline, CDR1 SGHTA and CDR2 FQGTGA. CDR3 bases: TGTGCCAGCAGCTATGACGAGCAGTACTCC. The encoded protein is CASSYDEQYS.

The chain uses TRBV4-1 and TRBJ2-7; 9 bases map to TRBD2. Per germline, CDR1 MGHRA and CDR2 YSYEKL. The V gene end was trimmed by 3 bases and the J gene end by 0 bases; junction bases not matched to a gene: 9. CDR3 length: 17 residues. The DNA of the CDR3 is TGCGCCAGCAGCCAGAAGGCTAGCGGGGCCAGCTCCTACGAGCAGTACTTC. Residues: CASSQKASGASSYEQYF.

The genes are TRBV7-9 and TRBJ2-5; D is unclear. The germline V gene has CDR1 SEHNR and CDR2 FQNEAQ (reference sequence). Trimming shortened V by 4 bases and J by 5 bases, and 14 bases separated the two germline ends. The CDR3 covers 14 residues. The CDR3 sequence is CASSSTRLGETQYF. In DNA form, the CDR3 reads TGTGCCAGCAGCTCGACACGCCTAGGGGAGACCCAGTACTTC.

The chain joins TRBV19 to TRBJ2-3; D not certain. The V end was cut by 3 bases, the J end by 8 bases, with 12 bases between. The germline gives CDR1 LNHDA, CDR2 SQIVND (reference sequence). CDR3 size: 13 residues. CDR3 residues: CASSIPGPGTQYF. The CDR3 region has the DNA TGTGCCAGTAGTATCCCCGGCCCGGGTACGCAGTATTTT.